The source of this TCR beta chain is a study of blood T cell repertoires in COVID-19. As for the study in general: COVID-19 samples from acute and convalescent phases originated in the United States, Italy and Spain. PBMCs, B-cell-depleted T cells, or T cells were the source of the cDNA or gDNA that made up the material.

Per the authors' pipeline: Quantification of nucleated cells was approximated via reference gene primer amplification. Using immunoSEQ multiplex PCR, the repertoire was profiled, and TCRdb retains in-frame clones only, with some absent. V and J calls plus clone size are reproduced from that table; the DNA served to infer D and trimming. The table lists 200,000 to 250,000 clones, about nine tenths of them singletons. The germline gives CDR1 SGHDT, CDR2 YYEEEE. The CDR3 has 13 residues. Between the trimmed V and J ends, which lost 1 base and 9 bases, there was a span of 8 bases. The TCR was taken from a man between 60 and 75 years old who had recovered from COVID-19. Sequenced input: peripheral blood. The J gene is TRBJ1-6, the V gene TRBV5-6, with D possibly TRBD1 on 6 matching bases. CDR3 DNA sequence: TGTGCCAGCAGCTTGATCAGGGGTTCACCCCTCCACTTT. This translates into CASSLIRGSPLHF.